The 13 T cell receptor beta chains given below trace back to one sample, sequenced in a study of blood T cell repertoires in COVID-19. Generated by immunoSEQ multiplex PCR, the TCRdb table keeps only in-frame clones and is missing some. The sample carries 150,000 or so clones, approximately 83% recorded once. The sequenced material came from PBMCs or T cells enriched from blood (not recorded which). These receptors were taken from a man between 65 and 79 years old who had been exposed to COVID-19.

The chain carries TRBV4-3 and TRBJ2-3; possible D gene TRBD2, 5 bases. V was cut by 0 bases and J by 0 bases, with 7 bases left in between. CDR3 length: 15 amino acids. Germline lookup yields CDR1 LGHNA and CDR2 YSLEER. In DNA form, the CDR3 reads TGCGCCAGCAGCCAAGATTCGGGAAGCACAGATACGCAGTATTTT. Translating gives CASSQDSGSTDTQYF.

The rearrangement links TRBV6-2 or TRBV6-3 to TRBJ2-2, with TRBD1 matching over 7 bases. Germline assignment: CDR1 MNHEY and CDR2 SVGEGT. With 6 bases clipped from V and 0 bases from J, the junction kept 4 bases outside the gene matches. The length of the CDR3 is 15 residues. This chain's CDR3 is CASSRQGTNTGELFF. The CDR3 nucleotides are TGTGCCAGCAGCCGACAGGGTACGAACACCGGGGAGCTGTTTTTT.

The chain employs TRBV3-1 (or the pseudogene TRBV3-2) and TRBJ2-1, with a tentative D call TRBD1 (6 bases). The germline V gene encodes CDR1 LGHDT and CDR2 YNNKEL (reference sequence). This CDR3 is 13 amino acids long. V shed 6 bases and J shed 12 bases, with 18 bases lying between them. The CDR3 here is CASSQLGAGVQFF. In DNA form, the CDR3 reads TGTGCCAGCAGTCAGCTCGGCGCAGGGGTGCAGTTCTTC.

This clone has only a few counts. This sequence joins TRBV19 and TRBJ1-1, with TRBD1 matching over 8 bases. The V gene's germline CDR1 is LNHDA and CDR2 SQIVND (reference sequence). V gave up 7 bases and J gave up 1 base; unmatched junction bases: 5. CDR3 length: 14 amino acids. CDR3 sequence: CASTRRGQNTEAFF. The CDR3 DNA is TGTGCCAGTACCCGCAGGGGGCAGAACACTGAAGCTTTCTTT.

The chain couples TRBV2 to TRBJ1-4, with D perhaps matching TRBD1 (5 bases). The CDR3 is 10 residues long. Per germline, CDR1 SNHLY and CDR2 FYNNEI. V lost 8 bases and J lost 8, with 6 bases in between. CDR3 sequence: CASRQEKLFF. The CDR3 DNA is TGTGCCAGCCGACAGGAAAAACTGTTTTTT.

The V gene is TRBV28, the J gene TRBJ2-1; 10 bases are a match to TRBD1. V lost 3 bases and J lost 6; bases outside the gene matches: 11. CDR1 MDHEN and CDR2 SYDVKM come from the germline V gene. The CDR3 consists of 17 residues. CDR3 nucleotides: TGTGCCAGCAGTTTGGGGACAGGGGTTTTCGGAAGCAATGAGCAGTTCTTC. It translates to CASSLGTGVFGSNEQFF.

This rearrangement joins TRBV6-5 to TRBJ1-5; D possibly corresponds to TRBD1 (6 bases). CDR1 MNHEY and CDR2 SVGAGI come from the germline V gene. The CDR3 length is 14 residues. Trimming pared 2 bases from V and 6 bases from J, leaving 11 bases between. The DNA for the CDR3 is TGTGCCAGCAGTTACACTTCAGGGGTTCAGCCCCAGCATTTT. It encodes CASSYTSGVQPQHF.

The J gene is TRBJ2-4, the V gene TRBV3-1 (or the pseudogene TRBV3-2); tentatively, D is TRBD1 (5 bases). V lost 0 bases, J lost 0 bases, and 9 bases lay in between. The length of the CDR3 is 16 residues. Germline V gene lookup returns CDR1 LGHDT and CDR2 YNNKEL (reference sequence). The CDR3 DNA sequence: TGTGCCAGCAGCCAAGAAGGGGCTGTAGCCAAAAACATTCAGTACTTC. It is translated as CASSQEGAVAKNIQYF.

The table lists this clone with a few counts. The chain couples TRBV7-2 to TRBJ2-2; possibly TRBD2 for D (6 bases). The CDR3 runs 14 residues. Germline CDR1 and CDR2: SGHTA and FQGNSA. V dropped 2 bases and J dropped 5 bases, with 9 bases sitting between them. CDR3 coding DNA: TGTGCCAGCAGCTTAAGGAGGGATACCGGGGAGCTGTTTTTT. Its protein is CASSLRRDTGELFF.

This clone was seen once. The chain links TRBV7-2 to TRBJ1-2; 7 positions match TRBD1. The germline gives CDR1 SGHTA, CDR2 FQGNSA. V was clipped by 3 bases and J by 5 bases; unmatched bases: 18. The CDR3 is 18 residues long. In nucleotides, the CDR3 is TGTGCCAGCAGCTTCCTCGGACTTGGCAGGGGGAAAGGATATGGCTACACCTTC. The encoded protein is CASSFLGLGRGKGYGYTF. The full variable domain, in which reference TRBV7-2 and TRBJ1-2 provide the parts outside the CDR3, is GAGVSQSPSNKVTEKGKDVELRCDPISGHTALYWYRQSLGQGLEFLIYFQGNSAPDKSGLPSDRFSAERTGGSVSTLTIQRTQQEDSAVYLCASSFLGLGRGKGYGYTFGSGTRLTVV.

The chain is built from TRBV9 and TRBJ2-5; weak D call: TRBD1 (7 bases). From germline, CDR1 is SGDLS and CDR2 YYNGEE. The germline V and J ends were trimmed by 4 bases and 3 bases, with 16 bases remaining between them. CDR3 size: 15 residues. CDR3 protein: CASSPRAGGKETQYF. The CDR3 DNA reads TGTGCCAGCAGCCCCAGGGCAGGGGGGAAAGAGACCCAGTACTTC.

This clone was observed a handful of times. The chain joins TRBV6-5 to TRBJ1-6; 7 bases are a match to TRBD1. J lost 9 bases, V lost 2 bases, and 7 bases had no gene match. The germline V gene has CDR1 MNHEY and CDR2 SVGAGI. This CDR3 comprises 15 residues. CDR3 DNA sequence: TGTGCCAGCAGTTACCATAGACAGGGCCTTTCACCCCTCCACTTT. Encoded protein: CASSYHRQGLSPLHF.

For the CDR3, the DNA is TGTGCCAGCGGCAGTAACAATGAGCAGTTCTTC. It translates to CASGSNNEQFF. This chain uses TRBV7-9 with TRBJ2-1, with D hard to call. V lost 8 bases to trimming and J lost 5 bases, with 7 bases between them. Germline CDR1 SEHNR, CDR2 FQNEAQ (reference sequence). There are 11 residues in the CDR3.